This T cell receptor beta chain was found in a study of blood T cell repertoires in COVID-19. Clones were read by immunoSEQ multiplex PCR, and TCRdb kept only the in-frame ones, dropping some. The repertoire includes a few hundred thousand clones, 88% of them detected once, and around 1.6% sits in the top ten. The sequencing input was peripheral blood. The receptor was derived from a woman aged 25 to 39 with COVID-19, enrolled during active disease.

In DNA form, the CDR3 reads TGTGCCAGCAGCTCCTACCGAGGAGGCTCGTTAGACTATGGCTACACCTTC. Translation: CASSSYRGGSLDYGYTF. The V and J genes are TRBV28 and TRBJ1-2, with no clear D. V was clipped by 6 bases and J by 3 bases, with 23 bases between them. This CDR3 spans 17 amino acids. Germline values: CDR1 MDHEN, CDR2 SYDVKM.